A single sample gave rise to the 5 T cell receptor beta chains below, sequenced in a study of PD-L1 blockade in urothelial cancer. Only in-frame clones appear in the TCRdb table, and some are missing; sequencing was by immunoSEQ multiplex PCR. This sample carries 50,000 or so clones, 82% of them seen once, and the ten largest clones take 4% to 5%. The sample here was PBMCs, taken around atezolizumab (anti-PD-L1) treatment. All receptors come from a man in his 70s with urothelial cancer.

The rearrangement links TRBV7-6 to TRBJ2-1; 10 nucleotides agree with TRBD2. CDR1 and CDR2 (germline): SGHVS, FNYEAQ. This CDR3 is 16 amino acids long. The V and J ends lost 5 bases and 5 bases, in that order; junction bases with no gene match: 9. DNA for the CDR3: TGTGCCAGCAGCACAAGCGGGAGGGTTCTCAACAATGAGCAGTTCTTC. Its protein product is CASSTSGRVLNNEQFF. Based on the CDR3 plus reference TRBV7-6 and TRBJ2-1, the full variable domain is GAGVSQSPRYKVTKRGQDVALRCDPISGHVSLYWYRQALGQGPEFLTYFNYEAQQDKSGLPNDRFSAERPEGSISTLTIQRTEQRDSAMYRCASSTSGRVLNNEQFFGPGTRLTVL.

The chain has TRBV7-9 and TRBJ1-1; a possible D gene is TRBD1 (5 bases). This CDR3 contains 13 residues. In germline, CDR1 is SEHNR, CDR2 FQNEAQ (reference sequence). V shed 6 bases and J shed 3 bases, with 11 bases lying between them. Written as DNA, the CDR3 is TGTGCCAGCAGTTTCCAGGGTGACACTGAAGCTTTCTTT. Translation: CASSFQGDTEAFF. Looking up the rest from reference TRBV7-9 and TRBJ1-1 gives the full variable domain: DTGVSQNPRHKITKRGQNVTFRCDPISEHNRLYWYRQTLGQGPEFLTYFQNEAQLEKSRLLSDRFSAERPKGSFSTLEIQRTEQGDSAMYLCASSFQGDTEAFFGQGTRLTVV.

The chain recombines TRBV5-5 with TRBJ2-1; TRBD2 aligns across 9 bases. Germline V gene sequence: CDR1 SGHKS, CDR2 YYEKEE (reference sequence). The ends lost 2 bases at V and 7 bases at J; junction bases unmatched: 4. The CDR3 sequence is 14 residues long. CDR3 loop: CASSFGTSINEQFF. CDR3 sequence (DNA): TGTGCCAGCAGCTTCGGGACTAGCATAAATGAGCAGTTCTTC.

The J gene is TRBJ2-5, the V gene TRBV7-9, with no clear D. This CDR3 has 12 residues. Germline assignment: CDR1 SEHNR and CDR2 FQNEAQ (reference sequence). Trimming removed 1 base at V and 3 bases at J, with 3 bases between. The CDR3 region is CASSLDKETQYF. As DNA, the CDR3 is TGTGCCAGCAGCTTAGACAAAGAGACCCAGTACTTC.

The rearrangement uses TRBV7-8 and TRBJ2-3; 8 bases agree with TRBD2. The CDR3 runs to 16 residues. V lost 1 base to trimming and J lost 4 bases; unmatched junction nucleotides: 7. Looked up from germline, CDR1 is SGHVS and CDR2 is FQNEAQ. CDR3 coding DNA: TGTGCCAGCAGCTTAGTCGGGAGGGCCCTCGCAGATACGCAGTATTTT. Translated: CASSLVGRALADTQYF.